These 18 T cell receptor beta chains share one sample of origin, sequenced in a study of blood T cell repertoires in COVID-19. Clones were read by immunoSEQ multiplex PCR, and TCRdb kept only the in-frame ones, dropping some. The data contain roughly 180,000 clones, around 83% of them singletons. The source material was peripheral blood. These receptors all come from a young man with acute or convalescent COVID-19.

The chain uses TRBV18 and TRBJ2-6; D is perhaps TRBD1 (7 bases). The V gene's germline CDR1 is KGHSH and CDR2 LQKENI. Between the trimmed V and J ends, which lost 2 bases and 1 base, there was a span of 15 bases. This CDR3 has 18 residues. This CDR3 is CASSPSQGGLSGANVLTF. As DNA, the CDR3 is TGTGCCAGCTCACCATCCCAGGGGGGATTATCTGGGGCCAACGTCCTGACTTTC.

The chain has TRBV5-1 and TRBJ2-5; TRBD2 aligns across 9 bases. Unmatched junction bases numbered 17, after V lost 0 bases and J lost 5 bases. This CDR3 comprises 19 residues. The germline gives CDR1 SGHRS, CDR2 YFSETQ. The CDR3 nucleotides are TGCGCCAGCAGCTTGGTGGAGGGGACTAGCCGCAAGGGGAGGGAGACCCAGTACTTC. Amino acid sequence: CASSLVEGTSRKGRETQYF.

This chain joins TRBV9 and TRBJ1-3, with D perhaps TRBD1 (6 bases). Germline V gene sequence: CDR1 SGDLS, CDR2 YYNGEE. The ends were cut back, 2 bases at V and 3 bases at J, with 15 bases in the middle. The CDR3 consists of 16 residues. The CDR3 coding sequence is TGTGCCAGCAGCGTCGCCCCAGGGGTCGGTGGAAACACCATATATTTT. Protein sequence: CASSVAPGVGGNTIYF. Using reference TRBV9 and TRBJ1-3 for the parts outside the CDR3, the full variable domain is DSGVTQTPKHLITATGQRVTLRCSPRSGDLSVYWYQQSLDQGLQFLIQYYNGEERAKGNILERFSAQQFPDLHSELNLSSLELGDSALYFCASSVAPGVGGNTIYFGEGSWLTVV.

The J gene is TRBJ1-2, the V gene TRBV5-8; perhaps TRBD1 as D (6 bases). Germline V lookup: CDR1 SGHTS, CDR2 YDEGEE. The CDR3 runs 15 residues. Trimming removed 4 bases from V and 4 bases from J, with 17 bases in between. The CDR3 bases are TGTGCCAGCAGCCCGGACAGTTTGGTTGGCTATGGCTACACCTTC. Amino acid sequence: CASSPDSLVGYGYTF.

The chain has TRBV7-9 and TRBJ1-4, with 10 bases that match TRBD1. Germline loops: CDR1 SEHNR, CDR2 FQNEAQ (reference sequence). CDR3 length equals 16 residues. V trimming: 4 bases; J trimming: 6 bases; junction bases outside the gene matches: 8. The CDR3: CASSSQRGTGDEKLFF. The CDR3 DNA reads as TGTGCCAGCAGCTCACAACGGGGGACAGGGGATGAAAAACTGTTTTTT. The complete variable domain, with remaining parts taken from reference TRBV7-9 and TRBJ1-4, reads DTGVSQNPRHKITKRGQNVTFRCDPISEHNRLYWYRQTLGQGPEFLTYFQNEAQLEKSRLLSDRFSAERPKGSFSTLEIQRTEQGDSAMYLCASSSQRGTGDEKLFFGSGTQLSVL.

In DNA, the CDR3 is TGTGCCAGCAGTTACTCCATGACAGTTGGAAACACCATATATTTT. This gives the protein CASSYSMTVGNTIYF. The chain is built from TRBV6-5 and TRBJ1-3; a weak D match, TRBD1 (5 bases). CDR3 length: 15 residues. V dropped 0 bases and J dropped 3 bases, with 9 bases sitting between them. CDR1 and CDR2 (germline): MNHEY, SVGAGI.

This chain uses TRBV19 with TRBJ2-1; maybe TRBD2 (5 bases). V lost 9 bases to trimming and J lost 2 bases, with 11 bases between them. Germline-derived CDR1 and CDR2 are LNHDA and SQIVND (reference sequence). This CDR3 has 13 residues. The CDR3 loop reads CASQLGAYNEQFF. The CDR3 DNA reads as TGTGCCAGCCAACTAGGAGCCTACAATGAGCAGTTCTTC.

This chain's CDR3 is CASSPATGKLEKLFF. The CDR3 bases are TGTGCCAGCAGCCCGGCGACAGGGAAATTGGAAAAACTGTTTTTT. The chain combines TRBV7-9 with TRBJ1-4; TRBD1 matches 7 bases. The trim removed 5 bases at V and 8 bases at J, leaving 11 bases unmatched. This CDR3 region has 15 residues. In germline, CDR1 is SEHNR, CDR2 FQNEAQ (reference sequence).

The chain joins TRBV6-5 to TRBJ2-3; 9 bases map to TRBD2. The CDR3 runs to 14 residues. CDR1 is MNHEY and CDR2 is SVGAGI in the germline V gene. The ends lost 5 bases at V and 2 bases at J; junction bases unmatched: 2. In DNA form, the CDR3 reads TGTGCCAGCAGTAGCGGGGGGCCCACAGATACGCAGTATTTT. Translation gives CASSSGGPTDTQYF.

The gene calls are TRBV9 and TRBJ1-2; D not certain. The germline V and J ends were trimmed by 4 bases and 3 bases, with 13 bases remaining between them. Germline CDR1 and CDR2: SGDLS and YYNGEE. The CDR3 loop spans 14 amino acids. CDR3 residues: CASSSSVTDYGYTF. The CDR3 bases are TGTGCCAGCAGCAGTAGCGTCACAGACTATGGCTACACCTTC.

J is TRBJ2-7 and V is TRBV7-2; TRBD1 agrees at 7 bases. J lost 0 bases, V lost 5 bases, and 4 bases had no gene match. The CDR3 sequence is 14 residues long. Per germline, CDR1 SGHTA and CDR2 FQGNSA. CDR3 sequence reads: CASSPRDSSYEQYV. DNA of the CDR3: TGTGCCAGCAGCCCCCGGGACAGCTCCTACGAGCAGTACGTC.

The V gene is TRBV2, the J gene TRBJ1-1; 9 positions match TRBD1. The junction had 8 bases not matched to a gene; V was cut back by 7 bases and J by 5 bases. The CDR3 has 14 amino acids. Germline V CDR1 and CDR2: SNHLY, FYNNEI. CDR3 nucleotide sequence: TGTGCCAGCATACAGGGGGCCTTGTATACTGAAGCTTTCTTT. It is translated as CASIQGALYTEAFF.

The chain is built from TRBV3-1 (or the pseudogene TRBV3-2) and TRBJ1-1; the D is unclear. Germline loops: CDR1 LGHDT, CDR2 YNNKEL (reference sequence). Trimming shortened V by 1 base and J by 2 bases, and 11 bases separated the two germline ends. The CDR3 runs to 15 residues. The CDR3 here is CASSQAPRGNTEAFF. The CDR3 DNA sequence: TGTGCCAGCAGCCAAGCCCCAAGAGGTAACACTGAAGCTTTCTTT.

This clone was seen more than once but under ten times. V usage is TRBV5-5 and J usage is TRBJ1-3, with no clear D. This CDR3 region has 15 residues. V dropped 4 bases and J dropped 0 bases, with 11 bases sitting between them. Germline CDR1 reads SGHKS; CDR2 reads YYEKEE (reference sequence). In DNA, the CDR3 is TGTGCCAGCAGCCCGACGGAGAGCTCTGGAAACACCATATATTTT. It encodes CASSPTESSGNTIYF.

The CDR3 DNA reads as TGTGCCTGGAATTCCAGGGGGAAATGGGACACTGAAGCTTTCTTT. Its protein product is CAWNSRGKWDTEAFF. This chain joins TRBV30 and TRBJ1-1; TRBD1 matches at 7 bases. Losses at the gene ends were 4 bases for V and 3 bases for J; bases not matched to a gene: 11. The CDR3 is 15 amino acids. CDR1 and CDR2 from the germline V gene are GTSNPN and SVGIG (reference sequence).

The chain couples TRBV18 to TRBJ2-7, with D possibly being TRBD1 (5 bases). Germline V gene data show CDR1 as KGHSH and CDR2 as LQKENI. This CDR3 region has 13 residues. Trimming pared 3 bases from V and 7 bases from J, leaving 13 bases between. The CDR3 DNA sequence: TGTGCCAGCTCACCGGGGCCCTCTCGAGAGCAGTACTTC. Its translation is CASSPGPSREQYF.

The rearrangement joins TRBV7-6 to TRBJ1-1; 7 bases are a match to TRBD1. Germline V gene lookup returns CDR1 SGHVS and CDR2 FNYEAQ. After removal of 5 bases from V and 0 bases from J, the junction contained 6 bases not matched to a gene. The CDR3 totals 15 residues. The DNA for the CDR3 is TGTGCCAGCAGCGCAAGACAGGGAATGAACACTGAAGCTTTCTTT. Amino acid sequence: CASSARQGMNTEAFF.

V gene TRBV30 combines with J gene TRBJ1-2; TRBD1 aligns across 8 bases. The CDR3 covers 13 residues. The germline gives CDR1 GTSNPN, CDR2 SVGIG (reference sequence). J lost 7 bases, V lost 0 bases, and 4 bases had no gene match. The CDR3 region is CAWSVQGTGGYTF. In DNA, the CDR3 is TGTGCCTGGAGTGTACAGGGGACAGGTGGCTACACCTTC.